The 27 T cell receptor beta chains in this list originate from one sample, sequenced in a study of T cell responses to AZD1222 COVID-19 vaccine (dated by TCRdb to about 2021). The library was prepared using the immunoSEQ multiplex PCR assay. As stored in TCRdb, this immuneACCESS dataset retains in-frame rearrangements with V and J assigned. A fraction of the clones does not appear; measured against another copy, unresolved V genes explain less than half of the discrepancy, and the remainder lacks a known reason. The sample contains 79,000 or so clones, roughly 80% of them found a single time. Of the sample, roughly 29% is held by the ten largest clones. This specimen's time point label, interpreted: about 28 days (+/-7) after the second vaccine dose. This specimen's treatment or condition label, interpreted: meningococcal conjugate vaccine given as trial control. Sample: peripheral blood, taken 28 days after the second dose of the MenACWY control vaccine. Receptor source: an adult who received the MenACWY meningococcal vaccine as a control.

This rearrangement joins TRBV2 to TRBJ2-1; D perhaps matches TRBD2 (6 bases). The V gene lost 5 bases and the J gene lost 8 bases, with 10 bases spanning the gap. This CDR3 has 12 amino acids. Looked up from germline, CDR1 is SNHLY and CDR2 is FYNNEI. CDR3 loop: CASSRGFDEQFF. The DNA for the CDR3 is TGTGCCAGCAGTCGGGGGTTCGATGAGCAGTTCTTC.

The chain combines TRBV5-1 with TRBJ1-2; 8 nucleotides match TRBD1. In germline, CDR1 is SGHRS, CDR2 YFSETQ. J gave up 8 bases and V 4 bases, and 10 bases lay outside the gene matches. The CDR3 is 14 residues long. The CDR3 DNA follows: TGCGCCAGCAGCCCTGGGACAGGCTGGGGCGGCTACACCTTC. Translation: CASSPGTGWGGYTF. The variable domain in full, completed from reference TRBV5-1 and TRBJ1-2, reads KAGVTQTPRYLIKTRGQQVTLSCSPISGHRSVSWYQQTPGQGLQFLFEYFSETQRNKGNFPGRFSGRQFSNSRSEMNVSTLELGDSALYLCASSPGTGWGGYTFGSGTRLTVV.

This rearrangement joins TRBV11-2 to TRBJ2-3; TRBD1 matches 7 bases. The trim removed 5 bases at V and 2 bases at J, leaving 10 bases unmatched. The length of the CDR3 is 16 residues. Per the germline V gene, CDR1 is SGHAT and CDR2 is FQNNGV. In DNA, the CDR3 is TGTGCCAGCAGCCTCAGGGGGTCCCAATACACAGATACGCAGTATTTT. Translated, it gives CASSLRGSQYTDTQYF.

The V gene is TRBV29-1, the J gene TRBJ1-2; no clear D. The CDR3 extends over 11 amino acids. V was clipped by 7 bases and J by 7 bases, with 13 bases between them. In germline, CDR1 is SQVTM, CDR2 ANQGSEA. The CDR3 bases are TGCAGCGGGTGGACTAGGAGTGGCTACACCTTC. It translates to CSGWTRSGYTF.

The chain joins TRBV5-5 to TRBJ1-1, with 7 nucleotides matching TRBD1. The CDR3 spans 16 residues. Trimming removed 4 bases from V and 0 bases from J; junction bases left unmatched: 9. CDR1 is SGHKS and CDR2 is YYEKEE in the germline V gene (reference sequence). CDR3 in amino acids: CASSARDSTLNTEAFF. The CDR3 DNA reads TGTGCCAGCAGCGCCCGGGACAGTACGTTGAACACTGAAGCTTTCTTT.

The rearrangement uses TRBV6-5 and TRBJ1-5, with D hard to call. Trimming cost V 6 bases and J 3 bases, with 9 bases left between them. This CDR3 has 13 residues. Germline V gene data show CDR1 as MNHEY and CDR2 as SVGAGI. CDR3: CASSRTLNQPQHF. The CDR3 DNA reads TGTGCCAGCAGCCGAACCCTCAATCAGCCCCAGCATTTT.

The gene calls are TRBV28 and TRBJ2-1; D is unresolved. The V gene's germline CDR1 is MDHEN and CDR2 SYDVKM. The CDR3 runs to 13 residues. Trimming left V 3 bases short and J 9 bases short, with 12 bases between. Here the CDR3 reads CASSFLRGGEQFF. CDR3 DNA sequence: TGTGCCAGCAGTTTTCTTCGTGGCGGTGAGCAGTTCTTC.

The chain joins TRBV21-1 to TRBJ1-2. TRBV21-1 is designated a pseudogene. The CDR3 is made up of 12 amino acids. The CDR3 coding sequence is TGTGCCAGCAGCAACAAAGGGCATGGCTACACCTTC. It translates to CASSNKGHGYTF.

The chain links TRBV5-6 to TRBJ2-3, with 8 bases fitting TRBD1. Germline loops: CDR1 SGHDT, CDR2 YYEEEE. The junction had 3 bases not matched to a gene; V was cut back by 0 bases and J by 3 bases. This CDR3 is built from 15 residues. The CDR3: CASSLGTGKTDTQYF. The CDR3 region has the DNA TGTGCCAGCAGCTTGGGGACAGGGAAAACAGATACGCAGTATTTT. Full variable domain (rest looked up from reference TRBV5-6 and TRBJ2-3): DAGVTQSPTHLIKTRGQQVTLRCSPKSGHDTVSWYQQALGQGPQFIFQYYEEEERQRGNFPDRFSGHQFPNYSSELNVNALLLGDSALYLCASSLGTGKTDTQYFGPGTRLTVL.

This clone was detected only once. V usage is TRBV30 and J usage is TRBJ1-1; 9 bases fit TRBD1. CDR1 is GTSNPN, CDR2 SVGIG, per germline (reference sequence). With 4 bases clipped from V and 1 base from J, the junction kept 1 base outside the gene matches. The CDR3 runs 13 residues. CDR3 loop: CAWMDRGNTEAFF. CDR3 DNA sequence: TGTGCCTGGATGGACAGGGGGAACACTGAAGCTTTCTTT.

The rearrangement uses TRBV6-1 and TRBJ2-7; D possibly uses TRBD1 or TRBD2 (5 bases each). Germline V gives CDR1 MNHNS, CDR2 SASEGT. The CDR3 has 13 amino acids. Trimming stripped 2 bases from V and 7 bases from J, with 12 bases between. The chain's CDR3 is CASSEPGPREQYF. The CDR3, as DNA: TGTGCCAGCAGTGAACCGGGACCAAGGGAGCAGTACTTC.

The gene calls are TRBV6-4 and TRBJ1-4; D ambiguous. CDR3 length: 16 residues. In germline, CDR1 is MRHNA, CDR2 SNTAGT. The V end was cut by 0 bases, the J end by 3 bases, with 11 bases between. CDR3 in amino acids: CASSDSTASPNEKLFF. The CDR3 DNA reads TGTGCCAGCAGTGACTCGACGGCGTCGCCTAATGAAAAACTGTTTTTT.

The rearrangement joins TRBV14 to TRBJ2-7; TRBD2 might be the D (6 bases). Looked up from germline, CDR1 is SGHDN and CDR2 is FVKESK. Trimming took off 4 bases at V and 3 bases at J, with 10 bases between the two ends. The CDR3 spans 13 residues. The CDR3 region has the DNA TGTGCCAGCAGCCGGGACTCCGTCTACGAGCAGTACTTC. The encoded protein is CASSRDSVYEQYF.

The chain joins TRBV2 to TRBJ2-5, with D hard to call. The V gene's germline CDR1 is SNHLY and CDR2 FYNNEI. V was clipped by 3 bases and J by 3 bases, with 8 bases between them. The CDR3 covers 13 residues. CDR3 sequence reads: CASSDDPKETQYF. CDR3 nucleotides: TGTGCCAGCAGTGATGACCCCAAAGAGACCCAGTACTTC.

The chain employs TRBV4-1 and TRBJ2-7; TRBD1 aligns across 7 bases. In germline, CDR1 is MGHRA, CDR2 YSYEKL. V gave up 4 bases and J gave up 2 bases; unmatched junction bases: 14. The CDR3 loop spans 17 amino acids. The CDR3 nucleotides are TGCGCCAGCAGCCGCCAATATGGGGGACAGAACACCTACGAGCAGTACTTC. Amino acids: CASSRQYGGQNTYEQYF.

The chain is built from TRBV11-2 and TRBJ1-6; TRBD1 agrees at 7 bases. This CDR3 has 14 amino acids. CDR1 SGHAT and CDR2 FQNNGV come from the germline V gene. The V and J ends lost 3 bases and 7 bases, in that order; junction bases with no gene match: 3. CDR3 region: CASSFGTENSPLHF. DNA for the CDR3: TGTGCCAGCAGCTTCGGGACAGAGAATTCACCCCTCCACTTT.

This chain connects TRBV19 to TRBJ2-1; D is uncertain. There are 13 residues in the CDR3. V gave up 3 bases and J gave up 4 bases, with 7 bases separating them. CDR1 is LNHDA, CDR2 SQIVND, per germline (reference sequence). The CDR3 DNA follows: TGTGCCAGTAGTATCTCAGTATACAATGAGCAGTTCTTC. Its translation is CASSISVYNEQFF.

This clone was seen only once. V is TRBV29-1 and J is TRBJ2-1, with 10 bases lining up with TRBD1. Germline loops: CDR1 SQVTM, CDR2 ANQGSEA. The CDR3 consists of 14 residues. V gave up 3 bases and J gave up 6 bases; unmatched junction bases: 5. The CDR3 loop reads CSVDRDRGFNEQFF. The CDR3 nucleotides are TGCAGCGTTGATAGGGACAGGGGCTTCAATGAGCAGTTCTTC.

The J gene is TRBJ2-1, the V gene TRBV3-1 (or the pseudogene TRBV3-2); TRBD1 matches 9 bases. Germline V gene data show CDR1 as LGHDT and CDR2 as YNNKEL (reference sequence). The V gene end was trimmed by 5 bases and the J gene end by 6 bases; junction bases not matched to a gene: 8. The CDR3 is made up of 15 amino acids. The CDR3 here is CASSTGQGFSNEQFF. CDR3 in DNA: TGTGCCAGCAGCACGGGACAGGGTTTTTCCAATGAGCAGTTCTTC.

The V gene is TRBV3-1 (or the pseudogene TRBV3-2), the J gene TRBJ1-6; tentative D call: TRBD1 (5 bases). The CDR3 is made up of 17 amino acids. Trimming left V 2 bases short and J 7 bases short, with 18 bases between. Per the germline V gene, CDR1 is LGHDT and CDR2 is YNNKEL (reference sequence). The CDR3 spells CASSQSGTQRNNSPLHF. The CDR3 region has the DNA TGTGCCAGCAGCCAATCAGGGACCCAGAGGAACAATTCACCCCTCCACTTT.

The rearrangement links TRBV5-4 to TRBJ1-1, with D possibly TRBD1 on 5 matching bases. The ends were cut back, 4 bases at V and 1 base at J, with 11 bases in the middle. Germline CDR1 is SGHNT and CDR2 is YYREEE (reference sequence). The CDR3 is 14 residues long. CDR3 protein: CASSKPGQNTEAFF. The CDR3 DNA is TGTGCCAGCAGCAAACCCGGACAGAACACTGAAGCTTTCTTT. Together with reference TRBV5-4 and TRBJ1-1, the CDR3 gives the full variable domain: ETGVTQSPTHLIKTRGQQVTLRCSSQSGHNTVSWYQQALGQGPQFIFQYYREEENGRGNFPPRFSGLQFPNYSSELNVNALELDDSALYLCASSKPGQNTEAFFGQGTRLTVV.

This chain connects TRBV5-4 to TRBJ2-2; no reliable D call. Germline values: CDR1 SGHNT, CDR2 YYREEE (reference sequence). This CDR3 has 15 amino acids. The V end lost 3 bases, the J end lost 5 bases, and 14 bases lay between the germline ends. The CDR3 DNA reads as TGTGCCAGCAGCTCCGGACGGGCACAAACCGGGGAGCTGTTTTTT. The encoded protein is CASSSGRAQTGELFF.

The chain couples TRBV19 to TRBJ1-1; D gene unclear. V was clipped by 6 bases and J by 3 bases, with 11 bases between them. CDR1 and CDR2 (germline): LNHDA, SQIVND (reference sequence). The CDR3 is 13 residues long. CDR3 nucleotide sequence: TGTGCCAGTAGGACCCCGAGGGACACTGAAGCTTTCTTT. Protein: CASRTPRDTEAFF.

The J gene is TRBJ1-1, the V gene TRBV7-9, with D possibly TRBD1 on 5 matching bases. The V end lost 1 base, the J end lost 6 bases, and 12 bases lay between the germline ends. Looked up from germline, CDR1 is SEHNR and CDR2 is FQNEAQ (reference sequence). The CDR3 has 14 residues. CDR3 sequence (DNA): TGTGCCAGCAGCTTAGAAGGGGCCGGGGCTGAAGCTTTCTTT. This codes for CASSLEGAGAEAFF.

This chain uses TRBV19 with TRBJ2-1; 10 bases align to TRBD2. There are 15 residues in the CDR3. The germline V gene encodes CDR1 LNHDA and CDR2 SQIVND (reference sequence). V lost 3 bases, J lost 9 bases, and 8 bases stayed unmatched. The CDR3: CASSILAGVRSEQFF. As DNA, the CDR3 is TGTGCCAGTAGTATTCTAGCGGGAGTAAGAAGTGAGCAGTTCTTC.

V and J are TRBV3-1 (or the pseudogene TRBV3-2) and TRBJ2-5; possible D gene TRBD2, 6 bases. Trimming removed 4 bases from V and 5 bases from J, with 14 bases in between. CDR3 size: 14 residues. The V gene's germline CDR1 is LGHDT and CDR2 YNNKEL (reference sequence). The CDR3 reads CASSPPSAEETQYF. Written as DNA, the CDR3 is TGTGCCAGCAGCCCGCCTAGCGCGGAGGAGACCCAGTACTTC.

The V gene is TRBV2, the J gene TRBJ2-1; the D is unclear. The CDR3 sequence is 12 residues long. Germline V lookup: CDR1 SNHLY, CDR2 FYNNEI. The V end was cut by 4 bases, the J end by 7 bases, with 8 bases between. The CDR3 region is CASSVRVNEQFF. The CDR3 DNA is TGTGCCAGCAGTGTTCGAGTAAATGAGCAGTTCTTC.